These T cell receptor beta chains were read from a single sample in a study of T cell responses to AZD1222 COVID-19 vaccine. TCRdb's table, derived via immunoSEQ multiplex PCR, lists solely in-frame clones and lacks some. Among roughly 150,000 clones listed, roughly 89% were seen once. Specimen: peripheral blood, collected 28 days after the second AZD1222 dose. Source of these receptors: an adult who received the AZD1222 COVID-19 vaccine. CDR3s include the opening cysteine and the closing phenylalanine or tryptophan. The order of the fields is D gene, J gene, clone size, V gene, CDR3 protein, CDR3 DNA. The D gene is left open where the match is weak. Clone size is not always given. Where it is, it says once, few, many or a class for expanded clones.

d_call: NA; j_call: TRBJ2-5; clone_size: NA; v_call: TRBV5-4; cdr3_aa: CASSLASETQYF; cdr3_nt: TGTGCCAGCAGCTTGGCTTCGGAGACCCAGTACTTC
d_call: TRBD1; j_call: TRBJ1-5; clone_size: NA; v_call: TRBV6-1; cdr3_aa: CASSEMTGSNQPQHF; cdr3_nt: TGTGCCAGCAGTGAAATGACAGGGAGCAATCAGCCCCAGCATTTT
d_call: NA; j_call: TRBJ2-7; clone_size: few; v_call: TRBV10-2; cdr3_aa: CASSERQAGGYEQYF; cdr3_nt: TGCGCCAGCAGTGAACGGCAGGCCGGGGGTTACGAGCAGTACTTC
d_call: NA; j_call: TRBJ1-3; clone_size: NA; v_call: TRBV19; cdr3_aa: CASSSASSGNTIYF; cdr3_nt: TGTGCCAGTAGTTCAGCGTCCTCTGGAAACACCATATATTTT
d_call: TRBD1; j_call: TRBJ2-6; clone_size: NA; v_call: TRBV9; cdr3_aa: CASSNPGKGAQSGANVLTF; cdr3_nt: TGTGCCAGCAGCAACCCCGGAAAGGGGGCGCAGTCTGGGGCCAACGTCCTGACTTTC
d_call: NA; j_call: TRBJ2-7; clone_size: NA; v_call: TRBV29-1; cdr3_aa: CSVEDLGGGRYEQYF; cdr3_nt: TGCAGCGTTGAAGATCTTGGGGGCGGGCGCTACGAGCAGTACTTC
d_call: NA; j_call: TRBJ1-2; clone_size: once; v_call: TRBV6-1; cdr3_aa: CASSEAQVYGYTF; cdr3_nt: TGTGCCAGCAGTGAAGCGCAAGTCTATGGCTACACCTTC
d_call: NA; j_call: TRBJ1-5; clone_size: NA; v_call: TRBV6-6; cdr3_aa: CASTRLAGGNQPQHF; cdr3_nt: TGTGCCAGCACCCGATTAGCCGGAGGTAATCAGCCCCAGCATTTT
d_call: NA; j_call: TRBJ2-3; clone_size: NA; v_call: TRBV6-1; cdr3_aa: CASSQALTSGTDTQYF; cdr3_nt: TGTGCCAGCAGTCAAGCCCTGACTAGTGGCACAGATACGCAGTATTTT
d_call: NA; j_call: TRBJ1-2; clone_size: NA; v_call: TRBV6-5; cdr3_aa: CASSSSFPGVSGYTF; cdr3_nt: TGTGCCAGCAGCTCCAGCTTCCCCGGCGTATCTGGCTACACCTTC
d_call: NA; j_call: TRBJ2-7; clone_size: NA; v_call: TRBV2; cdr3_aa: CASKPQWGTSYEQYF; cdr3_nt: TGTGCCAGCAAGCCCCAATGGGGTACCTCCTACGAGCAGTACTTC
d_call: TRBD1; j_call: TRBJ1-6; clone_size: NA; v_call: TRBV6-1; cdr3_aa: CASSERGTGDSPLHF; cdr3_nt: TGTGCCAGCAGTGAAAGGGGGACAGGGGATTCACCCCTCCACTTT
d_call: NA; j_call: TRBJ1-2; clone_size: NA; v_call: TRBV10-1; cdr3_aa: CASSGPGYGYTF; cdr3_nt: TGCGCCAGCAGTGGACCCGGGTATGGCTACACCTTC
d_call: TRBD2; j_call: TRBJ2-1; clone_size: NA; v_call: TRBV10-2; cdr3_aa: CASSEPRLAGDQFF; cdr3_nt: TGCGCCAGCAGTGAGCCGAGACTAGCGGGGGATCAGTTCTTC
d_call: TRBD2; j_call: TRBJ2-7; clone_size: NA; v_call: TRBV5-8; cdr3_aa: CASPGTSGGYSYEQYF; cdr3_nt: TGTGCCAGCCCCGGGACTAGCGGGGGGTATTCCTACGAGCAGTACTTC
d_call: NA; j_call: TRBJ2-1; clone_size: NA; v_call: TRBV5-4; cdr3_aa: CASSLELTSYNEQFF; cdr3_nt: TGTGCCAGCAGCTTGGAACTGACCTCCTACAATGAGCAGTTCTTC
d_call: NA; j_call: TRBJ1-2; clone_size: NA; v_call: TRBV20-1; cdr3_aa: CSASRLGGNGYTF; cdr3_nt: TGCAGTGCTAGTCGACTAGGGGGGAATGGCTACACCTTC
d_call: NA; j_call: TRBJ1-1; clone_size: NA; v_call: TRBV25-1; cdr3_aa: CASSVIGQEAFF; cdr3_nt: TGTGCCAGCAGTGTGATAGGACAGGAAGCTTTCTTT
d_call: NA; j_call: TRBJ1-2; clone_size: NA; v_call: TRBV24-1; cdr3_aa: CATSDPLGGGYTF; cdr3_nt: TGTGCCACCAGTGACCCCTTAGGGGGTGGCTACACCTTC
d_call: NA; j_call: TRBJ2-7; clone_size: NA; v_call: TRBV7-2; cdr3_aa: CASRRRFEQYF; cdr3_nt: TGTGCCAGCAGACGTCGGTTCGAGCAGTACTTC
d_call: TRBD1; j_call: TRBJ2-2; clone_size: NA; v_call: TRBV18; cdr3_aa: CASSPGQGLAGELFF; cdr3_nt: TGTGCCAGCTCACCAGGACAGGGTTTGGCCGGGGAGCTGTTTTTT
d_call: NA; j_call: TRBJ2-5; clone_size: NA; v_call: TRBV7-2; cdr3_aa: CASSSEVRKTQYF; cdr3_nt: TGTGCCAGCAGCTCCGAGGTCAGGAAGACCCAGTACTTC
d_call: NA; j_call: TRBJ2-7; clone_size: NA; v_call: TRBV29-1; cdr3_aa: CSVEDRGSYEQYF; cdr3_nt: TGCAGCGTTGAAGATCGCGGCTCCTACGAGCAGTACTTC
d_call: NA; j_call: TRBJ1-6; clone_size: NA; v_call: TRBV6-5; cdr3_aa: CASSYGRGRSPLHF; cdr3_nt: TGTGCCAGCAGTTACGGTCGGGGTCGGTCACCCCTCCACTTT
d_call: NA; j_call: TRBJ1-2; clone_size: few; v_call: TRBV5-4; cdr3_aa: CASSFRGDYGYTF; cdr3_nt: TGTGCCAGCAGCTTTCGGGGGGACTATGGCTACACCTTC
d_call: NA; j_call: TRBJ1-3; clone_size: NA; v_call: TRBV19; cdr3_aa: CASCFVGNTIYF; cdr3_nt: TGTGCCAGTTGTTTCGTTGGAAACACCATATATTTT
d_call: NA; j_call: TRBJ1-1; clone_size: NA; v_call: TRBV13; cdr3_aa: CASRAAEWDTEAFF; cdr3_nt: TGTGCCAGCAGAGCAGCCGAGTGGGACACTGAAGCTTTCTTT
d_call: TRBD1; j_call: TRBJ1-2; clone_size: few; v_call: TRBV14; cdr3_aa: CASSQTGLGYGYTF; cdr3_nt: TGTGCCAGCAGCCAGACAGGGCTTGGCTATGGCTACACCTTC
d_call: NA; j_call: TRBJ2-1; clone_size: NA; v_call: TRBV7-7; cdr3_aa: CASSSNTGYEQFF; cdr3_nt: TGTGCCAGCAGCTCGAATACAGGGTATGAGCAGTTCTTC
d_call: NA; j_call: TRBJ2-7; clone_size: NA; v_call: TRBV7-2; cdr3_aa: CASSLNGPLGEQYF; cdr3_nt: TGTGCCAGCAGCCTCAATGGACCCCTTGGCGAGCAGTACTTC
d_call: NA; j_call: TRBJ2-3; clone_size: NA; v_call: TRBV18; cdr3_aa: CASSPPLPTDTQYF; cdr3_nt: TGTGCCAGCTCACCACCACTTCCCACAGATACGCAGTATTTT
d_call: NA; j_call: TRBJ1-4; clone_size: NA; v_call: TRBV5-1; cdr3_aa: CASSLAGGTTNEKLFF; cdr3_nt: TGCGCCAGCAGCTTGGCCGGCGGGACAACTAATGAAAAACTGTTTTTT
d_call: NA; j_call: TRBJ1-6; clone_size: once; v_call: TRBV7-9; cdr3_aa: CASSLVSQRYSPLHF; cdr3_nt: TGTGCCAGCAGCTTAGTCAGCCAGAGATATTCACCCCTCCACTTT
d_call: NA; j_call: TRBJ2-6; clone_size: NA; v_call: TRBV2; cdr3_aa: CASSSSGANVLTF; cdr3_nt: TGTGCCAGCAGTAGCTCTGGGGCCAACGTCCTGACTTTC
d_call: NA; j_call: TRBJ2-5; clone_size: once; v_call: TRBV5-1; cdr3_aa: CASSERTDQETQYF; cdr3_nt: TGCGCCAGCAGCGAAAGGACGGATCAAGAGACCCAGTACTTC
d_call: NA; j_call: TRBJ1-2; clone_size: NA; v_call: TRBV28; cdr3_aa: CASAPQVSGYTF; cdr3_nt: TGTGCCAGCGCCCCCCAGGTCTCGGGCTACACCTTC
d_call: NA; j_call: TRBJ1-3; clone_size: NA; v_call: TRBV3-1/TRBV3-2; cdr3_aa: CASSQQSSGNTIYF; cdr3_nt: TGTGCCAGCAGCCAACAGTCCTCTGGAAACACCATATATTTT